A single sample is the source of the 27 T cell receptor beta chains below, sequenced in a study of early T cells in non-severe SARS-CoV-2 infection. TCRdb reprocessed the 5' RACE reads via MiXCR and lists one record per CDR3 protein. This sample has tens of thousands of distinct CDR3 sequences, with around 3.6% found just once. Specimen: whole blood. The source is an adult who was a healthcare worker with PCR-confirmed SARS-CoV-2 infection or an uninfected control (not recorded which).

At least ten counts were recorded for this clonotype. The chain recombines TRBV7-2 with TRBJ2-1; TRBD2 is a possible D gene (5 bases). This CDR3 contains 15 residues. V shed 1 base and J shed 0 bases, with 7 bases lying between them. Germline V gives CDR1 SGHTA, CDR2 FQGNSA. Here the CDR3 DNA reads TGTGCCAGCAGCTTAGGGACTTACTCCTACAATGAGCAGTTCTTC. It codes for CASSLGTYSYNEQFF.

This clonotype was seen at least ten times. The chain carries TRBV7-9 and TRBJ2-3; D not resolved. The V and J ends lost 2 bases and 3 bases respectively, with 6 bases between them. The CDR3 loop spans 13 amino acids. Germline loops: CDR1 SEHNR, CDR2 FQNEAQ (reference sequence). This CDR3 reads CASSLKATDTQYF. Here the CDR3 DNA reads TGTGCCAGCAGCTTAAAAGCAACAGATACGCAGTATTTT.

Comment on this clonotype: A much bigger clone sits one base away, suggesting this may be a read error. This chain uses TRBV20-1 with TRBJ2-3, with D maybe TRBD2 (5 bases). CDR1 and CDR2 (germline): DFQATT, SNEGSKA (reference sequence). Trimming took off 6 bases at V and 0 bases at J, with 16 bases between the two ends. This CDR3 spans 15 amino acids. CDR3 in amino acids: CSAALREWSTDTQYF. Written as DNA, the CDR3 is TGCAGTGCCGCGCTCCGGGAATGGAGCACAGATACGCAGTATTTT.

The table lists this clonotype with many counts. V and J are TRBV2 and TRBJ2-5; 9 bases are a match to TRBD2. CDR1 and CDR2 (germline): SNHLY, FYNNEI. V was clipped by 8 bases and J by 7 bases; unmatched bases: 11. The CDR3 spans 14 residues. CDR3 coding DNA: TGTGCCAGCGGAGCTAGCGGGGCAGTAGGGACCCAGTACTTC. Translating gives CASGASGAVGTQYF.

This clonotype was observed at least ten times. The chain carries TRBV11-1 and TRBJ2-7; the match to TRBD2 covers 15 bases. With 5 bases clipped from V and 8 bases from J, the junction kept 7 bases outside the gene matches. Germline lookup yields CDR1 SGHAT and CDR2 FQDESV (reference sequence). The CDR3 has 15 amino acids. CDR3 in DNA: TGTGCCAGCAGCCGGGGGACTAGCGGGAGGAACCAGCAGTACTTC. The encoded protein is CASSRGTSGRNQQYF. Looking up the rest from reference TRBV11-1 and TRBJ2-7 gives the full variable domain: EAEVAQSPRYKITEKSQAVAFWCDPISGHATLYWYRQILGQGPELLVQFQDESVVDDSQLPKDRFSAERLKGVDSTLKIQPAELGDSAMYLCASSRGTSGRNQQYFGPGTRLTVT.

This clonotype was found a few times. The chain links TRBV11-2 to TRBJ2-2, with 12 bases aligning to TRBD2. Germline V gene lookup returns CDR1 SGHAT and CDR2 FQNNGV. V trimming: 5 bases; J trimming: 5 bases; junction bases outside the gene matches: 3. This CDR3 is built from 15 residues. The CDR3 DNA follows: TGTGCCAGCAGCCTACTAGCGGGGGGAACCGGGGAGCTGTTTTTT. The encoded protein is CASSLLAGGTGELFF.

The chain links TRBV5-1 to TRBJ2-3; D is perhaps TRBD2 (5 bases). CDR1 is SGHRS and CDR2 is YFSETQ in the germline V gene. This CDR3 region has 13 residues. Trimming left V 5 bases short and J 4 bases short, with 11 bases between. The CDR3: CASSSAGSDTQYF. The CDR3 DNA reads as TGCGCCAGCAGTTCGGCGGGCTCAGATACGCAGTATTTT.

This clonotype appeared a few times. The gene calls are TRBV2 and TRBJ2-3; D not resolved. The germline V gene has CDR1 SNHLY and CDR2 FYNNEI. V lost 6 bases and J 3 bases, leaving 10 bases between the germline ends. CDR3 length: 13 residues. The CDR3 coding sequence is TGTGCCAGCAGCCCCGAAGCTACAGATACGCAGTATTTT. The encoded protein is CASSPEATDTQYF.

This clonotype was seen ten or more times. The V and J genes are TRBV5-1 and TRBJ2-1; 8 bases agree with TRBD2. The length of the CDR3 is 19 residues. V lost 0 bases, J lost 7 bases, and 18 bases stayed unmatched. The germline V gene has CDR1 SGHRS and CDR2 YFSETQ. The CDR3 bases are TGCGCCAGCAGCTTGGCCAGTGTAGCGGGAAGGTTTCTAGTAAATGAGCAGTTCTTC. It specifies CASSLASVAGRFLVNEQFF.

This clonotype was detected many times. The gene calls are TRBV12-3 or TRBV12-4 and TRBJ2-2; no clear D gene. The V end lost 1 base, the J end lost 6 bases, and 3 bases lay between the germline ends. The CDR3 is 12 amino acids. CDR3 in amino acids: CASSLVPGELFF. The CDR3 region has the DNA TGTGCCAGCAGTTTAGTGCCCGGGGAGCTGTTTTTT.

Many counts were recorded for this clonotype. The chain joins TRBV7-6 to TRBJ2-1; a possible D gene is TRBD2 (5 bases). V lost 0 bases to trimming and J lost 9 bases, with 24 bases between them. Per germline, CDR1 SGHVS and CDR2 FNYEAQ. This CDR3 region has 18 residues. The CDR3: CASSLASAGLPRGVEQFF. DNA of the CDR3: TGTGCCAGCAGCTTAGCTTCCGCAGGACTTCCCCGCGGAGTTGAGCAGTTCTTC.

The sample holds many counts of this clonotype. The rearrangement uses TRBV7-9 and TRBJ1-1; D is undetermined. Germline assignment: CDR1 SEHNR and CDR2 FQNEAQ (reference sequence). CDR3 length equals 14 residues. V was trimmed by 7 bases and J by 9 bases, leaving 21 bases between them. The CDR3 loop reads CASTPGERVPKAFF. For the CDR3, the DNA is TGTGCCAGCACCCCAGGTGAGCGCGTTCCAAAAGCTTTCTTT. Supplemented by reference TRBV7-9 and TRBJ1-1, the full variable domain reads DTGVSQNPRHKITKRGQNVTFRCDPISEHNRLYWYRQTLGQGPEFLTYFQNEAQLEKSRLLSDRFSAERPKGSFSTLEIQRTEQGDSAMYLCASTPGERVPKAFFGQGTRLTVV.

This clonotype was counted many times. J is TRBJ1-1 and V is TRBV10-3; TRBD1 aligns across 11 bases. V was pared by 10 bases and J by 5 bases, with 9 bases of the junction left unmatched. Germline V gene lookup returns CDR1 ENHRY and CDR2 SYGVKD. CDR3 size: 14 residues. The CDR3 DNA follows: TGTGCCACGCCGTTCGGGACAGGGGGGACTGAAGCTTTCTTT. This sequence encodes CATPFGTGGTEAFF.

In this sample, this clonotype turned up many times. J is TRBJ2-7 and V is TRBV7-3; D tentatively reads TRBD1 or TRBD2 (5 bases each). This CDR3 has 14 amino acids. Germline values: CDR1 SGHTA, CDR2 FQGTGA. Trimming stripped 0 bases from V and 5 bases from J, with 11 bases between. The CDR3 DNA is TGTGCCAGCAGCTTAACGAGTTTGGGGGACGAGCAGTACTTC. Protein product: CASSLTSLGDEQYF. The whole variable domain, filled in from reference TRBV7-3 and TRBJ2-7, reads GAGVSQTPSNKVTEKGKYVELRCDPISGHTALYWYRQSLGQGPEFLIYFQGTGAADDSGLPNDRFFAVRPEGSVSTLKIQRTERGDSAVYLCASSLTSLGDEQYFGPGTRLTVT.

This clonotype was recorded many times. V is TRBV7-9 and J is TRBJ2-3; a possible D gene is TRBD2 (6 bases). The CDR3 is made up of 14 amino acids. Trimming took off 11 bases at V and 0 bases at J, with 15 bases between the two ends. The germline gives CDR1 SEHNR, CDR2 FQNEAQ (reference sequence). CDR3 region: CADASASSTDTQYF. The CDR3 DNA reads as TGTGCCGACGCTAGCGCCTCTAGCACAGATACGCAGTATTTT.

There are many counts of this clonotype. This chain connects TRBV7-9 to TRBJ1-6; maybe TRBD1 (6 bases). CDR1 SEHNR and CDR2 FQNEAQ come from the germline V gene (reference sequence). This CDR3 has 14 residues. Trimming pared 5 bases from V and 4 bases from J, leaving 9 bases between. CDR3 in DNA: TGTGCCAGCAGCCCCGGACAGTATAATTCACCCCTCCACTTT. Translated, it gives CASSPGQYNSPLHF. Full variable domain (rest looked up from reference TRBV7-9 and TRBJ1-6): DTGVSQNPRHKITKRGQNVTFRCDPISEHNRLYWYRQTLGQGPEFLTYFQNEAQLEKSRLLSDRFSAERPKGSFSTLEIQRTEQGDSAMYLCASSPGQYNSPLHFGNGTRLTVT.

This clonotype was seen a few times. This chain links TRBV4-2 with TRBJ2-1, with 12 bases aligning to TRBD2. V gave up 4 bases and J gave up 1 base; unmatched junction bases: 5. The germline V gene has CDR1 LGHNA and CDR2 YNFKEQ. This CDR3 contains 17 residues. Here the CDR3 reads CASSPGTSGLSYNEQFF. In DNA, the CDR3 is TGTGCCAGCAGCCCCGGGACTAGCGGGCTTTCCTACAATGAGCAGTTCTTC.

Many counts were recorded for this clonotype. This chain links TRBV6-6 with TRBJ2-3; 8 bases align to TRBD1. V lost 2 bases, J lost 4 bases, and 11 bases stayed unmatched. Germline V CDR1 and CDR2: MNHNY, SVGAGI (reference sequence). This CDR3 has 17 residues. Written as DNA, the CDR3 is TGTGCCAGCAGTTACGACGGACCGACAGGGGCCGCAGATACGCAGTATTTT. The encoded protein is CASSYDGPTGAADTQYF.

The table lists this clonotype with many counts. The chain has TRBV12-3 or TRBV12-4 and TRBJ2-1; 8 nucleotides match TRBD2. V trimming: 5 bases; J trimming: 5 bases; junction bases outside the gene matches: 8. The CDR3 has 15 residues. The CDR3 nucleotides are TGTGCCAGCAGTGTCGCCGGGACTAGAAACAATGAGCAGTTCTTC. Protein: CASSVAGTRNNEQFF.

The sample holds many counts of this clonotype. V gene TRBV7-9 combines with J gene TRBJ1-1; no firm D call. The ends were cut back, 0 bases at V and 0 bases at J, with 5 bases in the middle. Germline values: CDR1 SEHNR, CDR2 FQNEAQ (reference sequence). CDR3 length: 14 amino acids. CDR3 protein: CASSLAVLNTEAFF. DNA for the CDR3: TGTGCCAGCAGCTTAGCCGTCCTGAACACTGAAGCTTTCTTT.

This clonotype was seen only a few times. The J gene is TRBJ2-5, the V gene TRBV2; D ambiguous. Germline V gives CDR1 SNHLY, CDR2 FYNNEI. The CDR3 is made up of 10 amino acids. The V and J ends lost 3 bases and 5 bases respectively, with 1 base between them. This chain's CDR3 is CASSEETQYF. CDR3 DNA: TGTGCCAGCAGTGAGGAGACCCAGTACTTC.

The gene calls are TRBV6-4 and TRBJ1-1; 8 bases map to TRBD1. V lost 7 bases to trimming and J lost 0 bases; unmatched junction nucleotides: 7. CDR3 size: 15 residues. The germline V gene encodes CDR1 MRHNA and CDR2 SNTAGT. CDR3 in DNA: TGTGCCAGCAAGACTACAGGGGGAATGAACACTGAAGCTTTCTTT. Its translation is CASKTTGGMNTEAFF.

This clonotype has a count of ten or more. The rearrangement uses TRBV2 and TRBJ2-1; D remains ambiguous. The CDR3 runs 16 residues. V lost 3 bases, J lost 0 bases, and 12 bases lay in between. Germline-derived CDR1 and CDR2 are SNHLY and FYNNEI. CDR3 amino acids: CASSEVAQTSYNEQFF. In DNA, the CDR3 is TGTGCCAGCAGTGAGGTGGCACAAACCTCCTACAATGAGCAGTTCTTC.

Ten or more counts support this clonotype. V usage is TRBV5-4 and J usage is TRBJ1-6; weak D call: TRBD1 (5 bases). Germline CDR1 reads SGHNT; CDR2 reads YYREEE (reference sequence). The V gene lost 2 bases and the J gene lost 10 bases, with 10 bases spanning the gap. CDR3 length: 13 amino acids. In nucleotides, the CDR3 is TGTGCCAGCAGCTTCCGCGGGGACTCACCCCTCCACTTT. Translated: CASSFRGDSPLHF.

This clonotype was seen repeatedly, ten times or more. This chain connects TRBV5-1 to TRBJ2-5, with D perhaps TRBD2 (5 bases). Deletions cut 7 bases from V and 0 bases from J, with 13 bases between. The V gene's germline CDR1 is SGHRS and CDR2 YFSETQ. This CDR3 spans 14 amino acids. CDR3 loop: CASCEGSNQETQYF. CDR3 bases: TGCGCCAGCTGCGAGGGCAGCAACCAAGAGACCCAGTACTTC.

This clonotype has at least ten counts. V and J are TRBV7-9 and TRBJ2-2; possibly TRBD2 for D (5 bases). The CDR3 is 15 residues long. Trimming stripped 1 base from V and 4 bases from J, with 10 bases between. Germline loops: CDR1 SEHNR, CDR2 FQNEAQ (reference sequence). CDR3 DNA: TGTGCCAGCAGCTTAGACTCTGAGGGCACCGGGGAGCTGTTTTTT. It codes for CASSLDSEGTGELFF.

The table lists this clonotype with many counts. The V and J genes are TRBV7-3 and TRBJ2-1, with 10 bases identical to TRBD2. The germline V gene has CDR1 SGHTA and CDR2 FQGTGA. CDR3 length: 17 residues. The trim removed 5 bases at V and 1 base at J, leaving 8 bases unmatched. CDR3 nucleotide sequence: TGTGCCAGCAGCCCAAATCCTAGCGGGAGATCCTACAATGAGCAGTTCTTC. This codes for CASSPNPSGRSYNEQFF.